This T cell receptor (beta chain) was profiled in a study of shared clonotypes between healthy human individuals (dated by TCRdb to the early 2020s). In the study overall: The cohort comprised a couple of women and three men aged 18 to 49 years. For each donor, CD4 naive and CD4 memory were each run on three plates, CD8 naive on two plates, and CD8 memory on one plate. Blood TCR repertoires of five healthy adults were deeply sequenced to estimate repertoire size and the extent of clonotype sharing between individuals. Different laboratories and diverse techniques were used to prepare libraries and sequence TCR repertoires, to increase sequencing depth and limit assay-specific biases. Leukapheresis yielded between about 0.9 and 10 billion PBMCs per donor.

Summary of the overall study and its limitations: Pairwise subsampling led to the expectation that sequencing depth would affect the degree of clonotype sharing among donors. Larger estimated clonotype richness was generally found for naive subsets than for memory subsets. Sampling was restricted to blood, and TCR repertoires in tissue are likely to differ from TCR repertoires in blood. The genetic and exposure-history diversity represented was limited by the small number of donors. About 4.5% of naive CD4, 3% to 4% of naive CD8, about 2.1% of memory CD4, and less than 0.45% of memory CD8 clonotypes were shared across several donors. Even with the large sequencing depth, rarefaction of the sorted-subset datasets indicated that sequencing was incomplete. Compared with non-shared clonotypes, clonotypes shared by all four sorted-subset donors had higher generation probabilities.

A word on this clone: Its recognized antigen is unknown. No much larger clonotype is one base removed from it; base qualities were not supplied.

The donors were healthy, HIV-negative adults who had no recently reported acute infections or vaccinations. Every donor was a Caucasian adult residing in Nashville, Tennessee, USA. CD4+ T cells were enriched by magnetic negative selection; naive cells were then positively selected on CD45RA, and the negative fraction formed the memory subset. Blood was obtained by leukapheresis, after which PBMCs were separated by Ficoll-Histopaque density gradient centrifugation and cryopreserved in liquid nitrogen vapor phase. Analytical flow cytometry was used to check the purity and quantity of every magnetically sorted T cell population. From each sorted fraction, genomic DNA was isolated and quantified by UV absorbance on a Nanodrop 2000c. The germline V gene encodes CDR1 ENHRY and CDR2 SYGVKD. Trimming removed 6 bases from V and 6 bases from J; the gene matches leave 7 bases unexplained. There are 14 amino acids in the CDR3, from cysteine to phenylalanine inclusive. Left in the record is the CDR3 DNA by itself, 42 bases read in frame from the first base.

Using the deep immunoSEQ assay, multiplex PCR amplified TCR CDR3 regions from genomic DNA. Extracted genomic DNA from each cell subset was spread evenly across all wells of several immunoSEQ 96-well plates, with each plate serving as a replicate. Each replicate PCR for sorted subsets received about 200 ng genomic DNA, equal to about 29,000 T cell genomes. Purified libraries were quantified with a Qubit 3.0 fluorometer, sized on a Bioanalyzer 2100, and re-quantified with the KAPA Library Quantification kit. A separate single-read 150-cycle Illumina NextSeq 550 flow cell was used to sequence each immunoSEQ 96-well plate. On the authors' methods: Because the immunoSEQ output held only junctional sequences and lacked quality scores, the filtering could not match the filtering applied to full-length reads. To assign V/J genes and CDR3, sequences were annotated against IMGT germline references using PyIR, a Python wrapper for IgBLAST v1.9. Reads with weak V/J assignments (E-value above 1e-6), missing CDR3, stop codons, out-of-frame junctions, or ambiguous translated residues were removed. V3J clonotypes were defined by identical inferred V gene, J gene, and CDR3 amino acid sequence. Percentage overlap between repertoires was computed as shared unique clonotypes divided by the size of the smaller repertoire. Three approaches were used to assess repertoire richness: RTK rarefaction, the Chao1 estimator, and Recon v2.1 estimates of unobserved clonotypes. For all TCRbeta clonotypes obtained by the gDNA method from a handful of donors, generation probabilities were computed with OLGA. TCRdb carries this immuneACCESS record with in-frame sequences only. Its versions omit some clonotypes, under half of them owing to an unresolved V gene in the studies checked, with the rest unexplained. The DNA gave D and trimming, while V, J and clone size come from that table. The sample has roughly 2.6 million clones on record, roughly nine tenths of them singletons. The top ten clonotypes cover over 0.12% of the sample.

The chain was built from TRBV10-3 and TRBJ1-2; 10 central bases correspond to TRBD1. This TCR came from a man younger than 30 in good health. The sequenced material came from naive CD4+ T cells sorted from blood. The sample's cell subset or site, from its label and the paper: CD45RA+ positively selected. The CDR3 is CAIRRTGGEDGYTF. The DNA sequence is TGTGCCATCAGGAGGACAGGGGGGGAAGATGGCTACACCTTC.